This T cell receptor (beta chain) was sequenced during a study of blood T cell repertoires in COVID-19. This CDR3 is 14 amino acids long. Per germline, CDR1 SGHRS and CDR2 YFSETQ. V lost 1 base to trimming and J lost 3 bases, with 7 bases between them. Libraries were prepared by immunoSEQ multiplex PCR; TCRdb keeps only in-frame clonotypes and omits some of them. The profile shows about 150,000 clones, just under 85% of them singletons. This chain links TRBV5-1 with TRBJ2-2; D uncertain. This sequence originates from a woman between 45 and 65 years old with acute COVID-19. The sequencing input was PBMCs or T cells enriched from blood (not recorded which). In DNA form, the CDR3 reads TGCGCCAGCAGCTTGCTATCTGACACCGGGGAGCTGTTTTTT. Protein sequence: CASSLLSDTGELFF.